This TCR beta chain was found in a study of early T cells in non-severe SARS-CoV-2 infection. Each CDR3 protein gets one entry after TCRdb re-called the 5' RACE reads with MiXCR. This table holds around 68,000 distinct CDR3 sequences, around 12% found once. Germline V CDR1 and CDR2: LNHDA, SQIVND (reference sequence). Trimming left V 5 bases short and J 4 bases short, with 12 bases between. This CDR3 has 15 residues. The sequence was collected from an adult who was a healthcare worker with PCR-confirmed SARS-CoV-2 infection or an uninfected control (not recorded which). The rearrangement links TRBV19 to TRBJ2-6; no clear D gene. This sample comprised whole blood, obtained at baseline. CDR3 bases: TGTGCCAGTAGTTCCCACCAAGCGGGGGCCAACGTCCTGACTTTC. Residues: CASSSHQAGANVLTF.